This T cell receptor beta chain was captured in a study of regulatory T cells in long-lasting Graves disease. Regarding the study as a whole: Newly diagnosed Graves' patients exceeded persistent ones in TCR diversity.

CDR3 regions were amplified by Arm-PCR using iRepertoire HTBI primers to build TCR beta libraries. Each CDR3 protein gets one entry after TCRdb re-called the multiplex PCR reads with MiXCR. The sample has some 330,000 distinct CDR3 sequences, 12% seen once. Time point defined: newly diagnosed GD, antithyroid drugs for less than 3 months. RNA extracted from PBMCs served as the sequencing template. In this sample, this clonotype turned up many times. The antigen is undetermined. The sample was also reused in another study, on T cells in Graves' hyperthyroidism and ophthalmopathy.

Sequencing used peripheral blood mononuclear cells (PBMCs), obtained at new diagnosis, from a patient treated with antithyroid drugs. This clonotype was sampled from a woman younger than 35 with Graves disease.

The CDR3 DNA is TGTGCCAGCAGCTCCCTGGACAGGGGGAAAAATGAGCAGTTCTTC. Protein: CASSSLDRGKNEQFF. The rearrangement uses TRBV7-9 and TRBJ2-1, with TRBD1 matching 10 bases. With V trimmed by 4 bases and J by 7 bases, 7 bases remained unmatched. CDR3 size: 15 residues. Looked up from germline, CDR1 is SEHNR and CDR2 is FQNEAQ (reference sequence).